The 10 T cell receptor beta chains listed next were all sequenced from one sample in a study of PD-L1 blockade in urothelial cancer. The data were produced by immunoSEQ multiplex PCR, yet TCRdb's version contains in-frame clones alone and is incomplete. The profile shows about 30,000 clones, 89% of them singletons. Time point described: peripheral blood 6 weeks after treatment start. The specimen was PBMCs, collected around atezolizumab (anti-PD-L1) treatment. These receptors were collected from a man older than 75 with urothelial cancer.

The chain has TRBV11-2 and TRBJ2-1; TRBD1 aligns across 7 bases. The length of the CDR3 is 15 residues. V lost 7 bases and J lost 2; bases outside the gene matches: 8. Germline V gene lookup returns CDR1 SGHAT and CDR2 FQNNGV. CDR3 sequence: CASNSRDSAYNEQFF. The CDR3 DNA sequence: TGTGCCAGCAACTCCCGGGACAGTGCCTACAATGAGCAGTTCTTC.

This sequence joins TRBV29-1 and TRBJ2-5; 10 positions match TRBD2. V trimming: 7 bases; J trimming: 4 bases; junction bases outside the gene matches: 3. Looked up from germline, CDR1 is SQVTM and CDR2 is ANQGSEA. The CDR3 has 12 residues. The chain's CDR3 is CSGRLAGETQYF. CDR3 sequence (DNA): TGCAGCGGACGACTAGCGGGAGAGACCCAGTACTTC.

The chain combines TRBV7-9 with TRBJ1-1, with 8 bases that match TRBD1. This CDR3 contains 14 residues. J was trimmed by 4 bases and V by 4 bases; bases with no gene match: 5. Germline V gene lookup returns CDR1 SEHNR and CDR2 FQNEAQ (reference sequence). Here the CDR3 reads CASSSTGVLTEAFF. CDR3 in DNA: TGTGCCAGCAGCTCGACAGGGGTTCTCACTGAAGCTTTCTTT.

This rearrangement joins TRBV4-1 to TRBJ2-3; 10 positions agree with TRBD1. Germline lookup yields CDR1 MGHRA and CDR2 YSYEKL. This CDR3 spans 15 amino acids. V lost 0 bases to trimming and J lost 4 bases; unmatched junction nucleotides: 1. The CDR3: CASSQEGTGADTQYF. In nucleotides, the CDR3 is TGCGCCAGCAGCCAAGAAGGGACAGGGGCAGATACGCAGTATTTT.

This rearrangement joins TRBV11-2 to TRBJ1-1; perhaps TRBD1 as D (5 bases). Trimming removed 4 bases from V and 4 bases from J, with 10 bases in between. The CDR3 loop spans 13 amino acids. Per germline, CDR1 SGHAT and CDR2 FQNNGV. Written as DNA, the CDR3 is TGTGCCAGCAGCTCCCAGGGAGGCACTGAAGCTTTCTTT. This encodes CASSSQGGTEAFF.

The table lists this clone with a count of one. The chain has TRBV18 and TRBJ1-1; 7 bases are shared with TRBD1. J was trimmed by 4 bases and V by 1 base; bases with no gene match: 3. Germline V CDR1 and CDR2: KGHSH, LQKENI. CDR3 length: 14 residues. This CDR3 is CASSPQGASTEAFF. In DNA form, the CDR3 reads TGTGCCAGCTCACCACAGGGGGCAAGCACTGAAGCTTTCTTT. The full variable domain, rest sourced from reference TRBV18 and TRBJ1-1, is NAGVMQNPRHLVRRRGQEARLRCSPMKGHSHVYWYRQLPEEGLKFMVYLQKENIIDESGMPKERFSAEFPKEGPSILRIQQVVRGDSAAYFCASSPQGASTEAFFGQGTRLTVV.

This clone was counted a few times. Here the CDR3 DNA reads TGTGCCAGCAGTCGCGGACAGGGGCGGAACACTGAAGCTTTCTTT. Translated, it gives CASSRGQGRNTEAFF. The V gene is TRBV5-4, the J gene TRBJ1-1; 9 nucleotides align to TRBD1. This CDR3 contains 15 residues. V shed 5 bases and J 1 base; nucleotides not matched to a gene: 6. Germline lookup yields CDR1 SGHNT and CDR2 YYREEE (reference sequence).

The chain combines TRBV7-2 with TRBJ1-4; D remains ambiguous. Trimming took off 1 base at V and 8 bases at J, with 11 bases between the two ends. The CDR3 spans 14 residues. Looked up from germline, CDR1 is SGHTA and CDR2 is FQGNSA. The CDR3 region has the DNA TGTGCCAGCAGCTTAGACATCGGAGTGGAAAAACTGTTTTTT. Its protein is CASSLDIGVEKLFF.

The CDR3 here is CASSWTGVAGGDEQFF. In nucleotides, the CDR3 is TGTGCCAGCAGCTGGACGGGGGTAGCGGGAGGGGATGAGCAGTTCTTC. This chain uses TRBV11-2 with TRBJ2-1, with 11 nucleotides matching TRBD2. The V gene's germline CDR1 is SGHAT and CDR2 FQNNGV. The CDR3 has 16 amino acids. The V and J ends lost 4 bases and 8 bases, in that order; junction bases with no gene match: 10.

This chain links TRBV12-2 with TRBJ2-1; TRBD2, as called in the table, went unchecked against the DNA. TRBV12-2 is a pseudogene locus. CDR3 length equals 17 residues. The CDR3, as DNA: TGTGCAAGTCGCCGGGAGAGCGGGTGCCCCCCCTACAATGAGCAGTTCTTC. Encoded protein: CASRRESGCPPYNEQFF.